The entry below gives a single TCR beta chain sequence along with its context. The data stem from a study of blood T cell repertoires in COVID-19. At the level of the study: T cells, B-cell-depleted T cells, or PBMCs supplied cDNA or gDNA.

The CDR3 consists of 16 residues. Losses at the gene ends were 6 bases for V and 9 bases for J; bases not matched to a gene: 13. Germline V gene sequence: CDR1 MNHEY, CDR2 SMNVEV (reference sequence). In the authors' methods: The authors estimated nucleated cell counts from reference gene primer amplification. Assay: immunoSEQ multiplex PCR; the TCRdb copy retains only in-frame clones and omits some. The V and J calls and clone size were taken over from that table, and D and trimming were inferred from the DNA. This table holds some 200,000 clones, 86% found once. The receptor was isolated from a woman aged 50 to 65 with acute or convalescent COVID-19. The rearrangement links TRBV27 to TRBJ2-1, with 11 bases that match TRBD2. Source material: peripheral blood. This chain's CDR3 is CASSRRLAGGSIEQFF. As DNA, the CDR3 is TGTGCCAGCAGCCGTCGGCTAGCGGGAGGATCTATTGAGCAGTTCTTC.